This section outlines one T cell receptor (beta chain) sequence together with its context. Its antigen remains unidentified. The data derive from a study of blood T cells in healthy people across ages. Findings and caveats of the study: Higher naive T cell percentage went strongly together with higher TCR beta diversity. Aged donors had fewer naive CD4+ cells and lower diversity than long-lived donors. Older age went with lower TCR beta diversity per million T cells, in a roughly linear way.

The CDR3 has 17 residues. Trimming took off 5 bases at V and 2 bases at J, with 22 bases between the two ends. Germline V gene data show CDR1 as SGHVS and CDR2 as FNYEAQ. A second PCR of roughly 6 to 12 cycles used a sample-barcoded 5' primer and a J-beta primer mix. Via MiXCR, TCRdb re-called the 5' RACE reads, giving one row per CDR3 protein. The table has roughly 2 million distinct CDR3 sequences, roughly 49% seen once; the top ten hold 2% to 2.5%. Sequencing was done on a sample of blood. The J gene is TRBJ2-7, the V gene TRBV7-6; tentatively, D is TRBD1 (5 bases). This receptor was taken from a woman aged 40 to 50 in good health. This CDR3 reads CASSAQTGSQGTYEQYF. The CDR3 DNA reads TGTGCCAGCAGCGCACAGACTGGTTCCCAGGGAACCTACGAGCAGTACTTC.